These 8 T cell receptor beta chains were sequenced from one sample in a study of T-cell reconstitution after alpha-beta-depleted transplantation in children. Library preparation (for TCRbeta) was performed with unique molecular identifiers. MiXCR, applied by TCRdb to the PCR reads, yields one record per CDR3 protein. This table holds fewer than 750,000 distinct CDR3 sequences, roughly a quarter found once. Sequenced material: PBMCs, taken before TCRalphabeta/CD19-depleted stem cell transplant. The receptors originated from a boy under two years old with Wiskott-Aldrich syndrome, due to receive a stem cell transplant.

V and J are TRBV12-3 or TRBV12-4 and TRBJ1-5; D is perhaps TRBD1 (5 bases). This CDR3 comprises 16 residues. The V end was cut by 5 bases, the J end by 4 bases, with 18 bases between. CDR3: CASSLYATGSNQPQHF. For the CDR3, the DNA is TGTGCCAGCAGTCTCTACGCAACAGGATCAAATCAGCCCCAGCATTTT.

The chain employs TRBV2 and TRBJ2-1; unclear D gene. CDR3 length: 13 residues. The germline V gene encodes CDR1 SNHLY and CDR2 FYNNEI. V was trimmed by 1 base and J by 10 bases, leaving 11 bases between them. Written as DNA, the CDR3 is TGTGCCAGCAGTGAAGTAAGGCGGATCGAGCAGTTCTTC. Encoded protein: CASSEVRRIEQFF.

This clonotype was counted between two and nine times. V and J are TRBV2 and TRBJ2-1; no clear D gene. The CDR3 runs 13 residues. Trimming removed 2 bases from V and 15 bases from J, with 17 bases in between. The germline gives CDR1 SNHLY, CDR2 FYNNEI. The chain's CDR3 is CASSETPPTKPFF. The DNA for the CDR3 is TGTGCCAGCAGTGAAACGCCGCCGACCAAACCGTTCTTC.

This clonotype was seen a handful of times. The chain carries TRBV21-1 and TRBJ2-1; the table gives TRBD2 as D, unverified against the DNA. TRBV21-1 is a documented pseudogene. This CDR3 has 12 amino acids. As DNA, the CDR3 is TGTGCCGCAATAACTAGTATCGATGAGCAGTTCTTC. Translating it yields CAAITSIDEQFF.

The chain combines TRBV6-1 with TRBJ1-4; D is ambiguous. Trimming left V 1 base short and J 6 bases short, with 6 bases between. CDR1 and CDR2 from the germline V gene are MNHNS and SASEGT. CDR3 length: 13 amino acids. The CDR3 sequence is CASSEGAYEKLFF. DNA of the CDR3: TGTGCCAGCAGTGAAGGGGCTTATGAAAAACTGTTTTTT.

The V call is TRBV12-5, the J call TRBJ2-5; the match to TRBD2 covers 9 bases. Germline CDR1 and CDR2: LGHNT and FRNRAP. Losses at the gene ends were 6 bases for V and 4 bases for J; bases not matched to a gene: 3. The CDR3 extends over 13 amino acids. CDR3 DNA sequence: TGTGCTAGTGGGGCTAGCGGGACAGAGACCCAGTACTTC. Its protein product is CASGASGTETQYF.

This clonotype has a handful of counts. V and J are TRBV10-3 and TRBJ1-1; D perhaps matches TRBD1 (5 bases). CDR3 length: 14 residues. Between the trimmed V and J ends, which lost 0 bases and 6 bases, there was a span of 11 bases. Germline V CDR1 and CDR2: ENHRY, SYGVKD. The CDR3 reads CAISESTGPAEAFF. For the CDR3, the DNA is TGTGCCATCAGTGAGTCGACGGGACCAGCTGAAGCTTTCTTT.

This clonotype appeared once. The CDR3 coding sequence is TGTGCCACCAGTGAAGCGGGAGGGATCTCCTACAATGAGCAGTTCTTC. Protein sequence: CATSEAGGISYNEQFF. The chain uses TRBV24-1 and TRBJ2-1, with 10 bases identical to TRBD2. The CDR3 is 16 residues long. Unmatched junction bases numbered 2, after V lost 4 bases and J lost 0 bases. Germline V gives CDR1 KGHDR, CDR2 SFDVKD.